Each of the 10 T cell receptor beta chains below was sequenced from the same sample in a study of blood T cells in healthy people across ages. A second PCR of about 6 to 12 cycles used a sample-barcoded 5' primer and a J-beta primer mix. TCRdb fed the 5' RACE reads into MiXCR, producing one record per CDR3 protein. The table lists hundreds of thousands of distinct CDR3 sequences, about 62% of them singletons. Sequenced material: blood. The receptors stem from a man between 25 and 39 years old in good health.

The chain is built from TRBV7-2 and TRBJ2-3; D remains ambiguous. The CDR3 consists of 15 residues. V lost 1 base and J 4 bases, leaving 12 bases between the germline ends. Looked up from germline, CDR1 is SGHTA and CDR2 is FQGNSA. CDR3 bases: TGTGCCAGCAGCTTAGTCGCCAGTCCGGCAGATACGCAGTATTTT. Encoded protein: CASSLVASPADTQYF.

The rearrangement links TRBV3-1 to TRBJ2-5; perhaps TRBD2 as D (5 bases). Germline assignment: CDR1 LGHDT and CDR2 YNNKEL (reference sequence). The ends were cut back, 1 base at V and 5 bases at J, with 11 bases in the middle. CDR3 length equals 14 residues. CDR3 protein: CASSQGTGWETQYF. CDR3 bases: TGTGCCAGCAGCCAAGGGACGGGGTGGGAGACCCAGTACTTC.

The chain links TRBV4-3 to TRBJ2-3; TRBD2 might be the D (6 bases). The CDR3 covers 18 residues. Germline V gene sequence: CDR1 LGHNA, CDR2 YSLEER. V lost 4 bases to trimming and J lost 1 base, with 21 bases between them. The CDR3 here is CASSLRYGGVGGTDTQYF. CDR3 nucleotides: TGCGCCAGCAGCCTCCGGTATGGCGGGGTAGGTGGCACAGATACGCAGTATTTT.

The chain uses TRBV5-1 and TRBJ1-1; D may be TRBD1 (6 bases). V lost 1 base, J lost 1 base, and 11 bases lay in between. The CDR3 runs 15 residues. Per the germline V gene, CDR1 is SGHRS and CDR2 is YFSETQ. CDR3 protein: CASSLYQGRNTEAFF. The CDR3 region has the DNA TGCGCCAGCAGCTTGTATCAGGGGAGGAACACTGAAGCTTTCTTT.

This clonotype showed up just a few times. The chain uses TRBV3-1 and TRBJ2-5; D unresolved. Per germline, CDR1 LGHDT and CDR2 YNNKEL (reference sequence). V was pared by 4 bases and J by 4 bases, with 10 bases between. The CDR3 runs 13 residues. DNA of the CDR3: TGTGCCAGCAGCCTACTACCGGGAGAGACCCAGTACTTC. This translates into CASSLLPGETQYF.

Turning to this clonotype: At one end the junction does not follow the germline gene, possibly because of a read error. The chain uses TRBV5-6 and TRBJ2-5, with 7 bases that match TRBD2. The germline CDR1 and CDR2 sequences are SGHDT and YYEEEE. This CDR3 spans 14 amino acids. Written as DNA, the CDR3 is TGTGCCAGCTGGGACTACAAGTACCAAGCGACCCAGTACTTC. This sequence encodes CASWDYKYQATQYF.

The V call is TRBV6-2 or TRBV6-3, the J call TRBJ2-5; 7 bases line up with TRBD2. J was trimmed by 0 bases and V by 4 bases; bases with no gene match: 8. CDR3 length equals 16 residues. The germline V gene has CDR1 MNHEY and CDR2 SVGEGT. The CDR3 sequence: CASSWGGLLDQETQYF. CDR3 DNA sequence: TGTGCCAGCAGTTGGGGGGGACTTCTCGACCAAGAGACCCAGTACTTC.

Points on this clonotype: With a much larger clone just one base away, this may be a read error. The chain links TRBV6-5 to TRBJ2-7; 9 bases map to TRBD1. The germline CDR1 and CDR2 sequences are MNHEY and SVGAGI. CDR3 length: 14 amino acids. Losses at the gene ends were 6 bases for V and 3 bases for J; bases not matched to a gene: 6. CDR3 residues: CASRLGQGVYEQYF. CDR3 DNA: TGTGCCAGCAGGTTGGGACAGGGAGTCTACGAGCAGTACTTC.

This clonotype was seen once. This sequence joins TRBV5-6 and TRBJ2-7; possible D gene TRBD2, 6 bases. Per germline, CDR1 SGHDT and CDR2 YYEEEE. The CDR3 length is 16 residues. V was cut by 4 bases and J by 4 bases, with 21 bases left in between. CDR3 nucleotides: TGTGCCAGCAGCAAACTCCCGGGACTTGAGGGGTACGAGCAGTACTTC. Translation: CASSKLPGLEGYEQYF.

V gene TRBV25-1 combines with J gene TRBJ1-2, with 7 positions matching TRBD1. CDR3 length: 14 residues. The junction had 1 base not matched to a gene; V was cut back by 0 bases and J by 3 bases. Per the germline V gene, CDR1 is MGHDK and CDR2 is SYGVNS. This CDR3 is CASSEYQGDYGYTF. DNA of the CDR3: TGTGCCAGCAGTGAATATCAGGGGGACTATGGCTACACCTTC.